Each of the 21 T cell receptor beta chains below was sequenced from the same sample in a study of response to subunit inactivated influenza vaccine. TCRdb recomputed calls from the RT-PCR reads with MiXCR, one row per CDR3 protein. This sample has hundreds of thousands of distinct CDR3 sequences; approximately 18% occur once, and the top ten carry roughly a tenth. The sequencing here drew on PBMCs from blood, taken 4 to 6 days after vaccination. The receptors derive from a middle-aged man who received an inactivated influenza vaccine.

The genes are TRBV11-2 and TRBJ2-3; no definite D call. Trimming left V 1 base short and J 1 base short, with 12 bases between. In germline, CDR1 is SGHAT, CDR2 FQNNGV. This CDR3 spans 16 amino acids. In DNA form, the CDR3 reads TGTGCCAGCAGCTTAGGGGCGAATCGAGGCACAGATACGCAGTATTTT. Translated: CASSLGANRGTDTQYF.

The V call is TRBV7-2, the J call TRBJ2-3; tentatively, D is TRBD1 (6 bases). V lost 5 bases and J lost 4, with 13 bases in between. Germline V CDR1 and CDR2: SGHTA, FQGNSA. The CDR3 loop spans 14 amino acids. The CDR3, as DNA: TGTGCCAGCAGCCGATACAGGGTTTCAGATACGCAGTATTTT. As protein: CASSRYRVSDTQYF. Combining the CDR3 with reference TRBV7-2 and TRBJ2-3 gives the whole variable domain GAGVSQSPSNKVTEKGKDVELRCDPISGHTALYWYRQSLGQGLEFLIYFQGNSAPDKSGLPSDRFSAERTGGSVSTLTIQRTQQEDSAVYLCASSRYRVSDTQYFGPGTRLTVL.

This clonotype was observed a handful of times. The chain has TRBV29-1 and TRBJ2-5; no clear D gene. V was clipped by 6 bases and J by 4 bases, with 12 bases between them. The CDR3 length is 12 residues. Germline lookup yields CDR1 SQVTM and CDR2 ANQGSEA. The CDR3 protein is CSVVTPPETQYF. In DNA form, the CDR3 reads TGCAGCGTGGTGACCCCTCCAGAGACCCAGTACTTC.

The chain recombines TRBV28 with TRBJ2-1; D gene ambiguous. The CDR3 length is 15 residues. Germline V CDR1 and CDR2: MDHEN, SYDVKM. The V end lost 9 bases, the J end lost 1 base, and 16 bases lay between the germline ends. The CDR3 nucleotides read TGTGCCAGAAAAAGAACGGGTCCTTCCTACAATGAGCAGTTCTTC. It is translated as CARKRTGPSYNEQFF.

The V gene is TRBV30, the J gene TRBJ2-1; 9 nucleotides align to TRBD2. From germline, CDR1 is GTSNPN and CDR2 SVGIG (reference sequence). CDR3 size: 16 residues. Trimming at V came to 4 bases and at J to 8 bases, leaving 15 bases not matched to a gene. The CDR3 DNA sequence: TGTGCCTGGAATGGGATATTTAGCGGGAGTGGGTATGAGCAGTTCTTC. This codes for CAWNGIFSGSGYEQFF.

The chain links TRBV7-9 to TRBJ1-1, with a possible D match to TRBD1 (5 bases). Germline CDR1 and CDR2: SEHNR and FQNEAQ (reference sequence). This CDR3 contains 12 residues. V gave up 9 bases and J gave up 5 bases, with 13 bases separating them. Here the CDR3 reads CASSQGWTEAFF. The DNA of the CDR3 is TGTGCCAGTTCCCAGGGTTGGACTGAAGCTTTCTTT.

V usage is TRBV20-1 and J usage is TRBJ2-7; D is ambiguous. V was trimmed by 0 bases and J by 0 bases, leaving 15 bases between them. CDR1 DFQATT and CDR2 SNEGSKA come from the germline V gene (reference sequence). The CDR3 runs 16 residues. The CDR3 loop reads CSARDLAGSGSYEQYF. As DNA, the CDR3 is TGCAGTGCTAGAGATCTCGCCGGGTCGGGCTCCTACGAGCAGTACTTC.

The chain employs TRBV28 and TRBJ1-1; D gene uncertain. This CDR3 contains 15 residues. V dropped 7 bases and J dropped 4 bases, with 19 bases sitting between them. Germline-derived CDR1 and CDR2 are MDHEN and SYDVKM. CDR3 nucleotide sequence: TGTGCCAGCATGAGAGGGTCTCTTGGGAGCACTGAAGCTTTCTTT. Amino acids: CASMRGSLGSTEAFF.

In this sample, this clonotype turned up a few times. The chain recombines TRBV20-1 with TRBJ2-1, with 7 bases lining up with TRBD1. The CDR3 is 11 amino acids. Per the germline V gene, CDR1 is DFQATT and CDR2 is SNEGSKA (reference sequence). V lost 6 bases to trimming and J lost 11 bases; unmatched junction nucleotides: 7. The CDR3 here is CSAADRDKQFF. The CDR3 DNA reads TGCAGTGCCGCAGACAGGGACAAGCAGTTCTTC.

This clonotype was detected ten times or more. The chain couples TRBV20-1 to TRBJ2-2, with TRBD2 matching 9 bases. Germline-derived CDR1 and CDR2 are DFQATT and SNEGSKA (reference sequence). Losses at the gene ends were 4 bases for V and 1 base for J; bases not matched to a gene: 1. CDR3 size: 14 residues. In nucleotides, the CDR3 is TGCAGTGCTATACTAGCGGGGAACACCGGGGAGCTGTTTTTT. Protein sequence: CSAILAGNTGELFF.

In regard to this clonotype: Germline and junction disagree at one end, which may indicate a read error. The CDR3 here is CCARKWWDREQETQYF. The CDR3 DNA is TGCTGTGCTAGAAAATGGTGGGACAGGGAGCAAGAGACCCAGTACTTC. V gene TRBV20-1 combines with J gene TRBJ2-5, with TRBD1 matching over 9 bases. The CDR3 totals 16 residues. The germline V gene encodes CDR1 DFQATT and CDR2 SNEGSKA (reference sequence).

This chain links TRBV5-1 with TRBJ2-7; D might be TRBD2 (5 bases). Trimming removed 0 bases at V and 3 bases at J, with 16 bases between. Germline CDR1 is SGHRS and CDR2 is YFSETQ. CDR3 size: 16 residues. Here the CDR3 DNA reads TGCGCCAGCAGCTTGGCCTGGAGGACGGCCGGCTACGAGCAGTACTTC. Amino acids: CASSLAWRTAGYEQYF.

This rearrangement joins TRBV5-5 to TRBJ2-7; D may correspond to TRBD1 or TRBD2 (5 bases each). The germline V and J ends were trimmed by 1 base and 6 bases, with 11 bases remaining between them. Germline CDR1 reads SGHKS; CDR2 reads YYEKEE (reference sequence). CDR3 length equals 13 residues. CDR3 sequence: CASSLSRGTEQYF. The CDR3 DNA is TGTGCCAGCAGCTTGAGTCGAGGGACCGAGCAGTACTTC.

The chain combines TRBV20-1 with TRBJ2-5; D gene unclear. The germline V gene has CDR1 DFQATT and CDR2 SNEGSKA (reference sequence). V lost 4 bases and J lost 1, with 13 bases in between. This CDR3 region has 14 residues. The CDR3 sequence is CSATLFGFQETQYF. CDR3 coding DNA: TGCAGTGCTACGCTATTCGGCTTCCAAGAGACCCAGTACTTC.

The V gene is TRBV6-1, the J gene TRBJ2-7; TRBD1 matches 9 bases. The CDR3 is 16 amino acids. Germline V gene lookup returns CDR1 MNHNS and CDR2 SASEGT. The V segment lost 6 bases and the J segment 2 bases; nucleotides outside the gene matches: 11. This CDR3 reads CASRPTGTGLPYEQYF. CDR3 nucleotides: TGTGCCAGCAGACCAACCGGGACAGGGCTTCCCTACGAGCAGTACTTC.

The chain has TRBV2 and TRBJ1-2, with 9 nucleotides matching TRBD1. This CDR3 is 15 amino acids long. V lost 10 bases and J lost 0; bases outside the gene matches: 9. From germline, CDR1 is SNHLY and CDR2 FYNNEI. CDR3 in amino acids: CATHRGRGANYGYTF. The CDR3 nucleotides are TGTGCCACCCACAGGGGGCGCGGGGCTAACTATGGCTACACCTTC.

This clonotype was seen many times. This sequence joins TRBV4-3 and TRBJ2-5, with D tentatively TRBD2 (5 bases). This CDR3 has 15 residues. Germline V CDR1 and CDR2: LGHNA, YSLEER. V was trimmed by 0 bases and J by 5 bases, leaving 13 bases between them. The CDR3 DNA reads TGCGCCAGCAGCCAAGACCTGAACACGGGGGAGACCCAGTACTTC. The encoded protein is CASSQDLNTGETQYF.

In this sample, this clonotype turned up a few times. The rearrangement links TRBV10-3 to TRBJ2-7; 7 nucleotides line up with TRBD1. CDR3 length: 15 residues. The junction had 4 bases not matched to a gene; V was cut back by 0 bases and J by 2 bases. Germline values: CDR1 ENHRY, CDR2 SYGVKD. The CDR3 here is CAISESLDRTYEQYF. The CDR3 DNA follows: TGTGCCATCAGTGAGTCGTTGGACAGGACCTACGAGCAGTACTTC.

V usage is TRBV7-2 and J usage is TRBJ1-1; no firm D call. Trimming stripped 8 bases from V and 7 bases from J, with 20 bases between. The V gene's germline CDR1 is SGHTA and CDR2 FQGNSA. The CDR3 is made up of 14 amino acids. The CDR3 DNA is TGTGCCAGCCGCACCCGGGTCGACGAGAGTGAAGCTTTCTTT. It yields the protein CASRTRVDESEAFF.

V gene TRBV20-1 combines with J gene TRBJ1-1; 8 nucleotides align to TRBD1. Germline CDR1 DFQATT, CDR2 SNEGSKA (reference sequence). Trimming took 4 bases from V and 1 from J; bases not matched to a gene: 5. The CDR3 extends over 14 amino acids. As DNA, the CDR3 is TGCAGTGCTAAAGGGACAGGCCGGAACACTGAAGCTTTCTTT. Protein product: CSAKGTGRNTEAFF.

The chain links TRBV5-1 to TRBJ2-5; possible D gene TRBD1, 5 bases. The CDR3 has 13 amino acids. The germline V and J ends were trimmed by 5 bases and 2 bases, with 10 bases remaining between them. Per the germline V gene, CDR1 is SGHRS and CDR2 is YFSETQ. The CDR3 spells CASRQAQQETQYF. The CDR3 region has the DNA TGCGCCAGCAGACAGGCCCAACAAGAGACCCAGTACTTC.